This is a list of T cell receptor beta chains from one sample in a study of shared clonotypes between healthy human individuals. Clones were read by immunoSEQ multiplex PCR, and TCRdb kept only the in-frame ones, dropping some. Seen here are more than 2 million clones, approximately 94% observed once, and the top ten hold more than 0.1%. The sample was naive CD4+ T cells sorted from blood. The receptor source for this set is a young man in good health. The CDR3 runs from the conserved cysteine through the conserved F or W. A D gene is named only where the DNA matches it firmly. Only some rows state a clone size, as once, few, many or a class for expanded clones.

V: TRBV21-1; length: 14; D: -; size: -; J: TRBJ2-4; DNA: TGTGCCAGCAGCAAAGGACAGGGGGGGAACATTCAGTACTTC; CDR3: CASSKGQGGNIQYF
V: TRBV5-4; length: 16; D: TRBD1; size: -; J: TRBJ1-4; DNA: TGTGCCAGCAGCGAAGGACAGGGACCCCGGAATGAAAAACTGTTTTTT; CDR3: CASSEGQGPRNEKLFF
V: TRBV20-1; length: 11; D: -; size: once; J: TRBJ1-5; DNA: TGCAGTGCTAGAAGTGGGGTACCCCAGCATTTT; CDR3: CSARSGVPQHF
V: TRBV29-1; length: 10; D: -; size: -; J: TRBJ2-3; DNA: TGCAGCGTTGAGGATTATACGCAGTATTTT; CDR3: CSVEDYTQYF
V: TRBV28; length: 16; D: -; size: -; J: TRBJ2-7; DNA: TGTGCCAGCAGTAAACAACTCCCGGGACAAAAGTACGAGCAGTACTTC; CDR3: CASSKQLPGQKYEQYF
V: TRBV28; length: 14; D: -; size: -; J: TRBJ1-6; DNA: TGTGCCAGCAGTTTAGTCCAAGGCTATTCACCCCTCCACTTT; CDR3: CASSLVQGYSPLHF
V: TRBV29-1; length: 13; D: TRBD2; size: -; J: TRBJ2-7; DNA: TGCAGCGTTGCCGGACTAGCGGGGAGCGAGCAGTACTTC; CDR3: CSVAGLAGSEQYF
V: TRBV30; length: 15; D: -; size: -; J: TRBJ2-5; DNA: TGTGCCTGGAGTGTACAGGTTATTAGTTCAGAGACCCAGTACTTC; CDR3: CAWSVQVISSETQYF
V: TRBV9; length: 14; D: -; size: -; J: TRBJ1-3; DNA: TGTGCCAGCAGCGATGACAGCTCTGGAAACACCATATATTTT; CDR3: CASSDDSSGNTIYF
V: TRBV13; length: 15; D: -; size: -; J: TRBJ1-3; DNA: TGTGCCAGCAGCTTAGATAGGGGTTCTGGAAACACCATATATTTT; CDR3: CASSLDRGSGNTIYF
V: TRBV7-9; length: 16; D: TRBD1; size: -; J: TRBJ1-4; DNA: TGTGCCAGCAGCTTAGACGAGAGCAGGGGGACGGGAAAACTGTTTTTT; CDR3: CASSLDESRGTGKLFF
V: TRBV7-2; length: 16; D: -; size: -; J: TRBJ1-2; DNA: TGTGCCAGCAGCTTAGTTCGGGGCTTTGTTAACTATGGTTACACCTTC; CDR3: CASSLVRGFVNYGYTF
V: TRBV7-6; length: 16; D: TRBD1; size: once; J: TRBJ1-3; DNA: TGTGCCAGCAGCTTATTTAGGACAGGGTCCGGAAACACCATATATTTT; CDR3: CASSLFRTGSGNTIYF
V: TRBV5-1; length: 14; D: -; size: -; J: TRBJ1-6; DNA: TGCGCCAGCAGCTTGGTCCCCAGGGATTCACCCCTCCACTTT; CDR3: CASSLVPRDSPLHF
V: TRBV11-2; length: 14; D: -; size: -; J: TRBJ1-1; DNA: TGTGCCAGCAGCCCGCGGGCCCAGAACACTGAAGCTTTCTTT; CDR3: CASSPRAQNTEAFF
V: TRBV7-8; length: 14; D: -; size: -; J: TRBJ1-3; DNA: TGTGCCAGCAGCTCGATTCAGGGAGGAAACACCATATATTTT; CDR3: CASSSIQGGNTIYF
V: TRBV30; length: 13; D: TRBD1; size: -; J: TRBJ1-5; DNA: TGTGCCTGGAGTGACAGGGGAAATCAGCCCCAGCATTTT; CDR3: CAWSDRGNQPQHF
V: TRBV18; length: 15; D: TRBD2; size: -; J: TRBJ2-3; DNA: TGTGCCAGCTCACCGGGACTAGCGGGAACAGATACGCAGTATTTT; CDR3: CASSPGLAGTDTQYF
V: TRBV10-1; length: 16; D: TRBD2; size: -; J: TRBJ2-2; DNA: TGCGCCAGCAGCAGAAAGCGGGGGGGCCTTCCCGGGGAGCTGTTTTTT; CDR3: CASSRKRGGLPGELFF
V: TRBV7-2; length: 16; D: TRBD1; size: -; J: TRBJ1-3; DNA: TGTGCCAGCAGCTCCCCCGCAGGGGGGTCTGGAAACACCATATATTTT; CDR3: CASSSPAGGSGNTIYF
V: TRBV7-2; length: 18; D: -; size: -; J: TRBJ1-3; DNA: TGTGCCAGCAGCCCTGCGGCCACCGACGGGACCTCTGGAAACACCATATATTTT; CDR3: CASSPAATDGTSGNTIYF
V: TRBV28; length: 16; D: -; size: -; J: TRBJ1-1; DNA: TGTGCCAGCAGTCTGGGCCGAACGGGCGTGAACACTGAAGCTTTCTTT; CDR3: CASSLGRTGVNTEAFF
V: TRBV10-1; length: 13; D: -; size: -; J: TRBJ2-7; DNA: TGCGCCAGCGCGCCCGGGCAGGCGGGCGAGCAGTACTTC; CDR3: CASAPGQAGEQYF
V: TRBV6-5; length: 14; D: -; size: -; J: TRBJ2-7; DNA: TGTGCCAGCAGAATCGGCGGGGGCGGCGGGGAGCAGTACTTC; CDR3: CASRIGGGGGEQYF
V: TRBV19; length: 14; D: TRBD1; size: -; J: TRBJ1-1; DNA: TGTGCCAGTACCCCGGGACAGTTAAACACTGAAGCTTTCTTT; CDR3: CASTPGQLNTEAFF
V: TRBV7-2; length: 12; D: -; size: -; J: TRBJ1-2; DNA: TGTGCCAGCAGCCTAGATTTCTATGGCTACACCTTC; CDR3: CASSLDFYGYTF
V: TRBV20-1; length: 10; D: -; size: -; J: TRBJ2-3; DNA: TGCAGTGCTAGTAGCTTAGTTTCGCATTTT; CDR3: CSASSLVSHF
V: TRBV6-1; length: 14; D: -; size: -; J: TRBJ2-2; DNA: TGTGCCAGCCGGAACCACAGGGAGGCCGGGGAGCTGTTTTTT; CDR3: CASRNHREAGELFF
V: TRBV29-1; length: 13; D: -; size: -; J: TRBJ1-1; DNA: TGCAGCGCCCACGGAGGTTGGAACACTGAAGCTTTCTTT; CDR3: CSAHGGWNTEAFF
V: TRBV18; length: 15; D: TRBD2; size: -; J: TRBJ2-1; DNA: TGTGCCAGCTCACCACGAGCGGGGGGCCCTAATGAGCAGTTCTTC; CDR3: CASSPRAGGPNEQFF
V: TRBV6-1; length: 14; D: TRBD1; size: -; J: TRBJ1-2; DNA: TGTGCCAGCAGCAACCAGGGGGCAGTCTATGGCTACACCTTC; CDR3: CASSNQGAVYGYTF
V: TRBV5-1; length: 16; D: -; size: -; J: TRBJ1-1; DNA: TGCGCCAGCAGCTTGAGGGTAGGGGCGGCGAACACTGAAGCTTTCTTT; CDR3: CASSLRVGAANTEAFF
V: TRBV28; length: 15; D: TRBD1; size: -; J: TRBJ1-3; DNA: TGTGCCAGCAGCAGTGCGGCGGGACAGACAAACACCATATATTTT; CDR3: CASSSAAGQTNTIYF
V: TRBV6-5; length: 14; D: -; size: -; J: TRBJ1-2; DNA: TGTGCCAGCAGTTACCCGAGGACCAATACGGGCTACACCTTC; CDR3: CASSYPRTNTGYTF
V: TRBV2; length: 15; D: -; size: -; J: TRBJ2-5; DNA: TGTGCCAGCAGCGGGACAACCTCAAGGGTGGAGACCCAGTACTTC; CDR3: CASSGTTSRVETQYF
V: TRBV18; length: 12; D: -; size: -; J: TRBJ2-1; DNA: TGTGCCAGCTCACCGGCGATCAATGAGCAGTTCTTC; CDR3: CASSPAINEQFF
V: TRBV5-1; length: 14; D: TRBD1; size: -; J: TRBJ2-5; DNA: TGCGCCAGCAGCTCGGGACAGGCCTTTGAGACCCAGTACTTC; CDR3: CASSSGQAFETQYF
V: TRBV11-2; length: 16; D: TRBD1; size: -; J: TRBJ2-7; DNA: TGTGCCAGCAGCCTGCGGCCGGGACAGGACAGTTACGAGCAGTACTTC; CDR3: CASSLRPGQDSYEQYF
V: TRBV29-1; length: 16; D: -; size: -; J: TRBJ1-1; DNA: TGCAGCGTTGAAGATGGGTTGGGAGCTCAGAACACTGAAGCTTTCTTT; CDR3: CSVEDGLGAQNTEAFF